Each of the 32 T cell receptor beta chains below was sequenced from the same sample in a study of cytomegalovirus exposure and HLA in healthy donors. Only in-frame clones appear in the TCRdb table, and some are missing; sequencing was by immunoSEQ multiplex PCR. The sample has more than 90,000 clones, roughly 92% seen once. Sequenced sample: PBMCs. Receptors originate from a woman between 25 and 40 years old in good health and CMV-seropositive.

The V call is TRBV29-1, the J call TRBJ1-5, with 9 bases fitting TRBD1. This CDR3 has 14 residues. Germline values: CDR1 SQVTM, CDR2 ANQGSEA. Trimming cost V 7 bases and J 2 bases; bases outside gene matches: 6. CDR3 coding DNA: TGCAGCGCAACAGGGGGCGACGGCAATCAGCCCCAGCATTTT. It yields the protein CSATGGDGNQPQHF.

The chain joins TRBV30 to TRBJ1-1, with TRBD1 as a possible D gene (5 bases). The germline V gene has CDR1 GTSNPN and CDR2 SVGIG (reference sequence). Trimming took off 1 base at V and 4 bases at J, with 22 bases between the two ends. This CDR3 has 17 residues. CDR3: CAWSDGGETLVGTEAFF. CDR3 nucleotides: TGTGCCTGGAGTGATGGAGGGGAAACCTTAGTGGGCACTGAAGCTTTCTTT.

The rearrangement joins TRBV9 to TRBJ1-4; TRBD1 matches 8 bases. V dropped 3 bases and J dropped 8; count of bases not matched to a gene: 3. CDR1 is SGDLS and CDR2 is YYNGEE in the germline V gene. This CDR3 has 13 residues. In nucleotides, the CDR3 is TGTGCCAGCAGCGACCGGACAGGGGAAAAACTGTTTTTT. Encoded protein: CASSDRTGEKLFF.

V usage is TRBV30 and J usage is TRBJ1-5; D possibly corresponds to TRBD1 (6 bases). The germline CDR1 and CDR2 sequences are GTSNPN and SVGIG (reference sequence). The CDR3 totals 13 residues. Trimming took off 4 bases at V and 0 bases at J, with 7 bases between the two ends. CDR3 amino acids: CAWNRDSNQPQHF. The CDR3, as DNA: TGTGCCTGGAACAGGGATAGCAATCAGCCCCAGCATTTT.

The chain recombines TRBV4-1 with TRBJ1-1; the D is unclear. V lost 3 bases, J lost 0 bases, and 11 bases lay in between. Germline CDR1 is MGHRA and CDR2 is YSYEKL. The CDR3 sequence is 15 residues long. CDR3 sequence (DNA): TGCGCCAGCAGCCATACCGACATGATGAACACTGAAGCTTTCTTT. Translation: CASSHTDMMNTEAFF.

This clone showed up just once. This chain uses TRBV25-1 with TRBJ2-3, with D hard to call. Germline-derived CDR1 and CDR2 are MGHDK and SYGVNS. CDR3 length: 14 residues. The ends were cut back, 2 bases at V and 4 bases at J, with 10 bases in the middle. Here the CDR3 reads CASSETPRADTQYF. CDR3 nucleotides: TGTGCCAGCAGTGAAACACCCCGGGCAGATACGCAGTATTTT.

This clone was seen only a few times. The V and J genes are TRBV7-3 and TRBJ2-7, with 9 bases identical to TRBD2. The germline V gene has CDR1 SGHTA and CDR2 FQGTGA. The CDR3 is 15 amino acids. V lost 3 bases to trimming and J lost 0 bases; unmatched junction nucleotides: 3. CDR3 in amino acids: CASSFSGGSSYEQYF. DNA of the CDR3: TGTGCCAGCAGCTTCAGCGGGGGGAGCTCCTACGAGCAGTACTTC. Based on the CDR3 plus reference TRBV7-3 and TRBJ2-7, the full variable domain is GAGVSQTPSNKVTEKGKYVELRCDPISGHTALYWYRQSLGQGPEFLIYFQGTGAADDSGLPNDRFFAVRPEGSVSTLKIQRTERGDSAVYLCASSFSGGSSYEQYFGPGTRLTVT.

The chain links TRBV27 to TRBJ1-5; 7 nucleotides align to TRBD1. V trimming: 4 bases; J trimming: 10 bases; junction bases outside the gene matches: 7. Germline V lookup: CDR1 MNHEY, CDR2 SMNVEV (reference sequence). The CDR3 spans 13 residues. The CDR3 DNA follows: TGTGCCAGCAGTTGGTACAGGGGCGGACCCCAGCATTTT. It is translated as CASSWYRGGPQHF.

This chain connects TRBV7-8 to TRBJ2-3, with TRBD2 identical over 12 bases. CDR1 SGHVS and CDR2 FQNEAQ come from the germline V gene. CDR3 size: 18 residues. With V trimmed by 0 bases and J by 4 bases, 8 bases remained unmatched. The CDR3 loop reads CASSLALASGRAADTQYF. DNA of the CDR3: TGTGCCAGCAGCTTAGCGCTGGCTAGCGGGAGGGCCGCAGATACGCAGTATTTT.

This chain links TRBV5-1 with TRBJ1-3; 8 positions agree with TRBD1. V was pared by 1 base and J by 7 bases, with 4 bases of the junction left unmatched. Germline CDR1 and CDR2: SGHRS and YFSETQ. The CDR3 length is 14 residues. The DNA for the CDR3 is TGCGCCAGCAGCTTGAAACAGGGGGGTAACACCATATATTTT. It is translated as CASSLKQGGNTIYF.

In DNA form, the CDR3 reads TGTGCCAGCAGTTACTCCCCGACAGGGAGTCAGCCCCAGCATTTT. Protein: CASSYSPTGSQPQHF. The rearrangement links TRBV6-5 to TRBJ1-5; 7 bases line up with TRBD1. The germline V gene encodes CDR1 MNHEY and CDR2 SVGAGI. The CDR3 totals 15 residues. Trimming cost V 0 bases and J 6 bases; bases outside gene matches: 5.

The genes are TRBV7-2 and TRBJ2-1, with 14 bases that match TRBD2. The CDR3 totals 17 residues. The V segment lost 4 bases and the J segment 3 bases; nucleotides outside the gene matches: 5. Germline V CDR1 and CDR2: SGHTA, FQGNSA. The DNA of the CDR3 is TGTGCCAGCAGCTCGGGACTAGCGGGAGAGGGCTACAATGAGCAGTTCTTC. Translation gives CASSSGLAGEGYNEQFF.

The chain has TRBV2 and TRBJ1-2; 8 nucleotides align to TRBD1. This CDR3 is built from 14 residues. Germline CDR1 is SNHLY and CDR2 is FYNNEI. With 5 bases clipped from V and 4 bases from J, the junction kept 6 bases outside the gene matches. The CDR3 bases are TGTGCCAGCAGTAGGGACAGGCAACTCTATGGCTACACCTTC. Encoded protein: CASSRDRQLYGYTF.

V and J are TRBV6-6 and TRBJ2-7; 7 bases map to TRBD2. J lost 4 bases, V lost 5 bases, and 8 bases had no gene match. Looked up from germline, CDR1 is MNHNY and CDR2 is SVGAGI (reference sequence). This CDR3 is built from 14 residues. CDR3: CASSPGGNKYEQYF. The DNA for the CDR3 is TGTGCCAGCAGTCCGGGAGGAAACAAGTACGAGCAGTACTTC.

The table lists this clone with a count of one. The chain uses TRBV4-2 and TRBJ2-1, with 14 bases fitting TRBD2. With 4 bases clipped from V and 0 bases from J, the junction kept 11 bases outside the gene matches. The V gene's germline CDR1 is LGHNA and CDR2 YNFKEQ. The CDR3 is made up of 20 amino acids. For the CDR3, the DNA is TGTGCCAGCAGCCTCAAGGGGACTAGCGGGAGCCCAAGCTCCTACAATGAGCAGTTCTTC. Translated: CASSLKGTSGSPSSYNEQFF.

The chain couples TRBV11-2 to TRBJ2-7; 7 nucleotides agree with TRBD1. The CDR3 length is 13 residues. Germline V gene sequence: CDR1 SGHAT, CDR2 FQNNGV. V shed 5 bases and J 5 bases; nucleotides not matched to a gene: 6. The CDR3 DNA is TGTGCCAGCAGCCCTACAGGGGCCCACGAGCAGTACTTC. It translates to CASSPTGAHEQYF.

The chain combines TRBV6-5 with TRBJ1-5; no clear D. With 6 bases removed from V and 0 bases from J, the gap between germline ends came to 12 bases. The germline V gene has CDR1 MNHEY and CDR2 SVGAGI. There are 15 residues in the CDR3. The CDR3 nucleotides read TGTGCCAGCAGCGCACGAGGAGATAGCAATCAGCCCCAGCATTTT. It specifies CASSARGDSNQPQHF.

This clone appeared a few times. The chain carries TRBV6-1 and TRBJ1-4; TRBD1 is a possible D gene (6 bases). The CDR3 consists of 15 residues. The V gene's germline CDR1 is MNHNS and CDR2 SASEGT. The V and J ends lost 1 base and 7 bases respectively, with 13 bases between them. The CDR3 DNA reads as TGTGCCAGCAGTGAAGTTGGGGGCAGGTCTGAAAAACTGTTTTTT. This encodes CASSEVGGRSEKLFF.

This clone was seen only a few times. This chain uses TRBV28 with TRBJ2-7; tentative D call: TRBD2 (5 bases). The germline V gene has CDR1 MDHEN and CDR2 SYDVKM. V was trimmed by 6 bases and J by 4 bases, leaving 13 bases between them. The CDR3 has 13 residues. The CDR3 sequence is CASRPTRSYEQYF. The CDR3 DNA follows: TGTGCCAGCAGGCCCACTAGATCTTACGAGCAGTACTTC.

The chain carries TRBV19 and TRBJ1-4, with 8 bases aligning to TRBD1. V was pared by 8 bases and J by 8 bases, with 7 bases of the junction left unmatched. Germline V gene lookup returns CDR1 LNHDA and CDR2 SQIVND (reference sequence). The CDR3 runs 13 residues. CDR3 DNA sequence: TGTGCCAGTGGACAGGGCGTGAAAGAAAAACTGTTTTTT. Protein sequence: CASGQGVKEKLFF.

The rearrangement uses TRBV5-6 and TRBJ1-1; D gene uncertain. The CDR3 extends over 13 amino acids. Trimming took off 7 bases at V and 4 bases at J, with 14 bases between the two ends. Germline V lookup: CDR1 SGHDT, CDR2 YYEEEE. The CDR3 DNA follows: TGTGCCAGCGGGTCGGTGGGGAGCACTGAAGCTTTCTTT. It specifies CASGSVGSTEAFF.

V usage is TRBV1 and J usage is TRBJ2-7; the tabulated D call, TRBD2, remains unverified against the DNA. TRBV1 counts as a pseudogene. This CDR3 spans 15 amino acids. CDR3 in amino acids: CTSSQALAGGYEQYF. CDR3 nucleotides: TGCACCAGCAGCCAAGCACTAGCGGGAGGCTACGAGCAGTACTTC.

J is TRBJ2-3 and V is TRBV6-1; 11 bases are shared with TRBD2. With V trimmed by 2 bases and J by 2 bases, 3 bases remained unmatched. Germline loops: CDR1 MNHNS, CDR2 SASEGT. The CDR3 covers 16 residues. CDR3 DNA: TGTGCCAGCAGTGAATGGGGACTAGCGGACACAGATACGCAGTATTTT. As protein: CASSEWGLADTDTQYF.

As DNA, the CDR3 is TGTGCCTGGAGTCCTCGCGGGGTCTCCCCCTACGAGCAGTACTTC. This encodes CAWSPRGVSPYEQYF. The chain joins TRBV30 to TRBJ2-7, with D perhaps matching TRBD2 (6 bases). The V and J ends lost 2 bases and 2 bases respectively, with 16 bases between them. This CDR3 comprises 15 residues. Germline V gene lookup returns CDR1 GTSNPN and CDR2 SVGIG (reference sequence). Together with reference TRBV30 and TRBJ2-7, the CDR3 gives the full variable domain: SQTIHQWPATLVQPVGSPLSLECTVEGTSNPNLYWYRQAAGRGLQLLFYSVGIGQISSEVPQNLSASRPQDRQFILSSKKLLLSDSGFYLCAWSPRGVSPYEQYFGPGTRLTVT.

The chain recombines TRBV11-2 with TRBJ2-1; 13 bases fit TRBD2. In germline, CDR1 is SGHAT, CDR2 FQNNGV. V lost 5 bases and J lost 0; bases outside the gene matches: 4. The CDR3 has 17 amino acids. DNA of the CDR3: TGTGCCAGCAGCCGTGGGACTAGCGGGGCCTCCTACAATGAGCAGTTCTTC. This sequence encodes CASSRGTSGASYNEQFF.

V is TRBV7-2 and J is TRBJ1-4; no reliable D call. Trimming shortened V by 1 base and J by 15 bases, and 21 bases separated the two germline ends. The CDR3 loop spans 15 amino acids. Germline CDR1 SGHTA, CDR2 FQGNSA. The CDR3: CASSLEGGFGVPMFF. CDR3 DNA: TGTGCCAGCAGCTTAGAAGGAGGGTTTGGCGTACCGATGTTTTTT.

CDR3 protein: CASSLGGPQETQYF. DNA of the CDR3: TGTGCCAGCAGCCTGGGGGGACCGCAAGAGACCCAGTACTTC. The chain couples TRBV7-7 to TRBJ2-5, with a tentative D call TRBD2 (6 bases). Germline V gives CDR1 SSHAT, CDR2 FNYEAQ (reference sequence). V was pared by 5 bases and J by 2 bases, with 12 bases between. The CDR3 has 14 amino acids.

The J gene is TRBJ2-1, the V gene TRBV30; 9 bases fit TRBD2. Germline V gene lookup returns CDR1 GTSNPN and CDR2 SVGIG (reference sequence). This CDR3 comprises 17 residues. J was trimmed by 2 bases and V by 0 bases; bases with no gene match: 8. The chain's CDR3 is CAWSVRPSGVAYNEQFF. CDR3 in DNA: TGTGCCTGGAGTGTACGGCCTAGCGGGGTGGCCTACAATGAGCAGTTCTTC.

The genes are TRBV28 and TRBJ2-6; a possible D gene is TRBD2 (6 bases). V lost 6 bases to trimming and J lost 0 bases, with 27 bases between them. The CDR3 spans 21 residues. Germline CDR1 and CDR2: MDHEN and SYDVKM. CDR3 DNA sequence: TGTGCCAGCAGCCCTGAGGGGAGGTTCACTATGGAGTACTCTGGGGCCAACGTCCTGACTTTC. This sequence encodes CASSPEGRFTMEYSGANVLTF.

The chain combines TRBV11-2 with TRBJ1-2; 8 nucleotides align to TRBD1. Per the germline V gene, CDR1 is SGHAT and CDR2 is FQNNGV. J was trimmed by 2 bases and V by 2 bases; bases with no gene match: 7. CDR3 length: 16 residues. CDR3 sequence reads: CASSLLSGGGNYGYTF. In nucleotides, the CDR3 is TGTGCCAGCAGCTTATTGTCAGGGGGCGGAAACTATGGCTACACCTTC.

The chain joins TRBV6-6 to TRBJ1-2, with 7 bases fitting TRBD1. Trimming took 6 bases from V and 5 from J; bases not matched to a gene: 12. Looked up from germline, CDR1 is MNHNY and CDR2 is SVGAGI (reference sequence). The CDR3 runs to 15 residues. This CDR3 reads CASSPRDSSSYGYTF. The CDR3 DNA is TGTGCCAGCAGCCCCCGGGACAGCTCATCTTATGGCTACACCTTC.

The rearrangement uses TRBV2 and TRBJ1-1, with 7 positions matching TRBD1. The CDR3 runs to 15 residues. Germline V gives CDR1 SNHLY, CDR2 FYNNEI. V lost 6 bases, J lost 1 base, and 8 bases stayed unmatched. The CDR3: CASRAIWTGNTEAFF. The CDR3 DNA is TGTGCCAGCAGGGCGATCTGGACAGGGAACACTGAAGCTTTCTTT.